Listed here is a single TCR beta chain. Its antigen remains unidentified. Clones were sequenced by immunoSEQ multiplex PCR, and TCRdb holds only the in-frame ones, with some missing. The sample shows millions of clones, roughly 95% of them seen only once. All participating donors were Caucasian adults from Nashville, Tennessee. The data derive from a study of shared clonotypes between healthy human individuals. Study overall: Per-donor plates numbered three CD4 naive, three CD4 memory, two CD8 naive and one CD8 memory. The study, taken as a whole, reports: Compared with memory subsets, naive subsets generally had larger estimated richness. The authors expected sequencing depth to affect clonotype sharing among donors.

The germline gives CDR1 SGHNT, CDR2 YYREEE (reference sequence). This CDR3 is built from 14 residues. V shed 0 bases and J shed 0 bases, with 7 bases lying between them. The chain has TRBV5-4 and TRBJ2-7, with D possibly TRBD1 on 6 matching bases. The origin of this receptor is a man aged 18 to 29 in good health. Sequencing used naive CD4+ T cells sorted from blood. Subset: CD45RA+ positively selected. Here the CDR3 reads CASSLDRVSYEQYF. In DNA, the CDR3 is TGTGCCAGCAGCTTGGACAGGGTCTCCTACGAGCAGTACTTC. Complete variable domain (other parts from reference TRBV5-4 and TRBJ2-7): ETGVTQSPTHLIKTRGQQVTLRCSSQSGHNTVSWYQQALGQGPQFIFQYYREEENGRGNFPPRFSGLQFPNYSSELNVNALELDDSALYLCASSLDRVSYEQYFGPGTRLTVT.